Listed here are 25 T cell receptor beta chains from one sample, sequenced in a study of shared clonotypes between healthy human individuals. Generated by immunoSEQ multiplex PCR, the TCRdb table keeps only in-frame clones and is missing some. In the table there are some 2.1 million clones, approximately 94% of which are singletons. Naive CD8 cells lacked CD45RO, underwent positive selection for CCR7 and left out terminally differentiated effector memory CD45RA+ cells. Input material: naive CD8+ T cells sorted from blood. Source of these receptors: a man aged 18 to 29 in good health.

V gene TRBV6-1 combines with J gene TRBJ2-2; D is ambiguous. V shed 4 bases and J shed 1 base, with 1 base lying between them. CDR1 MNHNS and CDR2 SASEGT come from the germline V gene. There are 12 residues in the CDR3. The chain's CDR3 is CASSVNTGELFF. The CDR3 DNA is TGTGCCAGCAGTGTGAACACCGGGGAGCTGTTTTTT.

The J gene is TRBJ2-7, the V gene TRBV7-2; D may be TRBD2 (6 bases). The ends were cut back, 4 bases at V and 3 bases at J, with 10 bases in the middle. The CDR3 is made up of 13 amino acids. Germline loops: CDR1 SGHTA, CDR2 FQGNSA. The CDR3 DNA is TGTGCCAGCAGCTGGGACTTGAACTACGAGCAGTACTTC. As protein: CASSWDLNYEQYF.

J is TRBJ2-3 and V is TRBV30; possible D gene TRBD1, 5 bases. V lost 4 bases and J lost 6, with 23 bases in between. Germline V lookup: CDR1 GTSNPN, CDR2 SVGIG (reference sequence). This CDR3 contains 16 residues. CDR3 in amino acids: CAWTARGYGASDTQYF. CDR3 coding DNA: TGTGCCTGGACCGCTAGGGGCTACGGTGCGTCTGATACGCAGTATTTT.

V is TRBV19 and J is TRBJ2-7, with 9 bases aligning to TRBD1. The germline V gene has CDR1 LNHDA and CDR2 SQIVND (reference sequence). V shed 5 bases, J shed 4 bases, and the junction held 9 bases outside the gene matches. The CDR3 contains 15 residues. As DNA, the CDR3 is TGTGCCAGTAGTTTCGGGACAGGGAAGAAATACGAGCAGTACTTC. It codes for CASSFGTGKKYEQYF.

Concerning this clone itself: At the DNA level, this CDR3 is encoded by other sequences in the same sample as well. The rearrangement links TRBV7-9 to TRBJ2-7, with no clear D. The germline gives CDR1 SEHNR, CDR2 FQNEAQ (reference sequence). Trimming shortened V by 1 base and J by 3 bases, and 7 bases separated the two germline ends. The CDR3 consists of 13 residues. The CDR3 DNA sequence: TGTGCCAGCAGCTTAGGTTCAGTCTACGAGCAGTACTTC. Translated: CASSLGSVYEQYF.

The rearrangement uses TRBV28 and TRBJ2-7; D perhaps matches TRBD2 (6 bases). The CDR3 extends over 16 amino acids. Germline V gene lookup returns CDR1 MDHEN and CDR2 SYDVKM. V lost 5 bases and J lost 3, with 20 bases in between. The CDR3 coding sequence is TGTGCCAGCAGTCCGCGGGTAGCGGCCCTAAACTACGAGCAGTACTTC. The encoded protein is CASSPRVAALNYEQYF. The variable domain in full, completed from reference TRBV28 and TRBJ2-7, reads DVKVTQSSRYLVKRTGEKVFLECVQDMDHENMFWYRQDPGLGLRLIYFSYDVKMKEKGDIPEGYSVSREKKERFSLILESASTNQTSMYLCASSPRVAALNYEQYFGPGTRLTVT.

V usage is TRBV9 and J usage is TRBJ2-7; TRBD1 or TRBD2 may be the D gene (5 bases each). This CDR3 is built from 15 residues. Germline values: CDR1 SGDLS, CDR2 YYNGEE. Trimming shortened V by 4 bases and J by 0 bases, and 14 bases separated the two germline ends. This chain's CDR3 is CASSPSPGPSYEQYF. CDR3 sequence (DNA): TGTGCCAGCAGCCCTAGCCCGGGGCCCTCCTACGAGCAGTACTTC.

Note on this clone: The identical CDR3 is also encoded by other nucleotide sequences in the sample. The V call is TRBV4-3, the J call TRBJ2-5, with 12 bases fitting TRBD2. Germline assignment: CDR1 LGHNA and CDR2 YSLEER. CDR3 length equals 15 residues. V lost 3 bases and J lost 4; bases outside the gene matches: 3. The CDR3 protein is CASSQLLAGGETQYF. The CDR3 DNA reads as TGCGCCAGCAGCCAGTTACTAGCGGGAGGAGAGACCCAGTACTTC.

Concerning this clone itself: This sample includes further DNA sequences coding for the same CDR3. J is TRBJ2-3 and V is TRBV28; D remains unclear. CDR3 size: 13 residues. Germline V gene sequence: CDR1 MDHEN, CDR2 SYDVKM. Trimming removed 3 bases from V and 3 bases from J, with 7 bases in between. This CDR3 is CASSFRRTDTQYF. The CDR3 nucleotides are TGTGCCAGCAGTTTTAGGCGTACAGATACGCAGTATTTT.

Note on this clone: Other DNA sequences from this sample encode an identical CDR3 as well. V gene TRBV5-4 combines with J gene TRBJ2-1, with D hard to call. The CDR3 length is 12 residues. V gave up 5 bases and J gave up 3 bases, with 6 bases separating them. Germline V gene data show CDR1 as SGHNT and CDR2 as YYREEE (reference sequence). The CDR3 DNA sequence: TGTGCCAGCAGTCTCAGCTACAATGAGCAGTTCTTC. Protein sequence: CASSLSYNEQFF.

The V gene is TRBV5-4, the J gene TRBJ2-7; 10 positions agree with TRBD2. CDR1 and CDR2 (germline): SGHNT, YYREEE (reference sequence). The CDR3 sequence is 16 residues long. V shed 0 bases, J shed 9 bases, and the junction held 12 bases outside the gene matches. CDR3 sequence (DNA): TGTGCCAGCAGCTTGGAAGCGGGAGGGCCCATACGAGGGCAGTACTTC. Its translation is CASSLEAGGPIRGQYF.

The chain recombines TRBV10-3 with TRBJ2-2; 12 bases align to TRBD1. The CDR3 covers 16 residues. Per the germline V gene, CDR1 is ENHRY and CDR2 is SYGVKD. V gave up 2 bases and J gave up 4 bases; unmatched junction bases: 2. CDR3 DNA: TGTGCCATCAGTGAGCCGGGACAGGGGGCCACCGGGGAGCTGTTTTTT. Translation gives CAISEPGQGATGELFF.

V is TRBV5-6 and J is TRBJ1-1; no reliable D call. Germline V gene data show CDR1 as SGHDT and CDR2 as YYEEEE. The CDR3 is made up of 16 amino acids. V was trimmed by 0 bases and J by 2 bases, leaving 14 bases between them. CDR3 bases: TGTGCCAGCAGCTTGGTGCCTCAGGTTTTCAACACTGAAGCTTTCTTT. Its protein product is CASSLVPQVFNTEAFF.

This clone appeared a single time. V usage is TRBV5-6 and J usage is TRBJ1-4; 11 nucleotides line up with TRBD1. This CDR3 is built from 15 residues. The germline CDR1 and CDR2 sequences are SGHDT and YYEEEE. Trimming cost V 4 bases and J 7 bases; bases outside gene matches: 6. The CDR3 sequence is CASSGWTGGGEKLFF. CDR3 DNA sequence: TGTGCCAGCAGCGGCTGGACAGGGGGCGGTGAAAAACTGTTTTTT.

The chain has TRBV10-3 and TRBJ1-2; TRBD1 aligns across 7 bases. The CDR3 runs to 15 residues. V was pared by 4 bases and J by 4 bases, with 9 bases of the junction left unmatched. Germline assignment: CDR1 ENHRY and CDR2 SYGVKD. The CDR3 bases are TGTGCCATCAGTGCAACAGACAGGGCCCTCTATGGCTACACCTTC. It yields the protein CAISATDRALYGYTF.

The chain combines TRBV7-9 with TRBJ2-1; 11 bases line up with TRBD1. The CDR3 runs to 15 residues. V trimming: 3 bases; J trimming: 8 bases; junction bases outside the gene matches: 6. Germline V CDR1 and CDR2: SEHNR, FQNEAQ (reference sequence). CDR3: CASSFGTGGLDEQFF. The CDR3 nucleotides are TGTGCCAGCAGCTTTGGGACAGGGGGATTGGATGAGCAGTTCTTC. Full variable domain (outside the CDR3, taken from reference TRBV7-9 and TRBJ2-1): DTGVSQNPRHKITKRGQNVTFRCDPISEHNRLYWYRQTLGQGPEFLTYFQNEAQLEKSRLLSDRFSAERPKGSFSTLEIQRTEQGDSAMYLCASSFGTGGLDEQFFGPGTRLTVL.

J is TRBJ1-5 and V is TRBV19; D is unresolved. This CDR3 region has 13 residues. Trimming shortened V by 5 bases and J by 5 bases, and 10 bases separated the two germline ends. The germline V gene encodes CDR1 LNHDA and CDR2 SQIVND (reference sequence). CDR3 nucleotides: TGTGCCAGTAGTCCTTACACAGATCAGCCCCAGCATTTT. Translating gives CASSPYTDQPQHF.

The table lists this clone with a count of one. V is TRBV9 and J is TRBJ1-2; unclear D gene. The CDR3 runs to 12 residues. With 7 bases removed from V and 1 base from J, the gap between germline ends came to 8 bases. Germline-derived CDR1 and CDR2 are SGDLS and YYNGEE. The CDR3 loop reads CASGPGNYGYTF. DNA of the CDR3: TGTGCCAGCGGTCCGGGTAACTATGGCTACACCTTC. The whole variable domain, filled in from reference TRBV9 and TRBJ1-2, reads DSGVTQTPKHLITATGQRVTLRCSPRSGDLSVYWYQQSLDQGLQFLIQYYNGEERAKGNILERFSAQQFPDLHSELNLSSLELGDSALYFCASGPGNYGYTFGSGTRLTVV.

This rearrangement joins TRBV13 to TRBJ2-7; D gene ambiguous. The CDR3 consists of 15 residues. CDR1 and CDR2 from the germline V gene are PRHDT and FYEKMQ (reference sequence). With 5 bases removed from V and 3 bases from J, the gap between germline ends came to 17 bases. Here the CDR3 DNA reads TGTGCCAGCAGCCACCGAGGAGATCACCTCTACGAGCAGTACTTC. Translated: CASSHRGDHLYEQYF.

The rearrangement joins TRBV2 to TRBJ2-1; perhaps D is TRBD1 or TRBD2 (5 bases each). The length of the CDR3 is 14 residues. Trimming took 3 bases from V and 5 from J, leaving 11 bases between them. CDR1 and CDR2 (germline): SNHLY, FYNNEI. The CDR3: CASSEGETNNEQFF. CDR3 nucleotides: TGTGCCAGCAGTGAGGGGGAAACCAACAATGAGCAGTTCTTC.

The chain couples TRBV29-1 to TRBJ2-3; D gene ambiguous. Trimming took off 2 bases at V and 1 base at J, with 16 bases between the two ends. The CDR3 totals 16 residues. Germline loops: CDR1 SQVTM, CDR2 ANQGSEA. This chain's CDR3 is CSVEYGRSAGTDTQYF. The CDR3 bases are TGCAGCGTTGAATATGGCCGGAGCGCAGGCACAGATACGCAGTATTTT.

The chain has TRBV10-3 and TRBJ2-5, with a possible D match to TRBD1 (8 bases). Germline CDR1 is ENHRY and CDR2 is SYGVKD. V lost 6 bases and J lost 5, with 19 bases in between. CDR3 length equals 15 residues. CDR3 sequence (DNA): TGTGCCATCAGGGGAGGACAGGGAGGGTTGGAGACCCAGTACTTC. It translates to CAIRGGQGGLETQYF.

CDR3 in amino acids: CASSERGRTDTQYF. CDR3 DNA sequence: TGTGCCAGCAGTGAACGGGGCCGCACAGATACGCAGTATTTT. The rearrangement links TRBV2 to TRBJ2-3; either TRBD1 or TRBD2 may supply D (5 bases each). Germline loops: CDR1 SNHLY, CDR2 FYNNEI. V lost 2 bases and J 1 base, leaving 7 bases between the germline ends. The CDR3 spans 14 residues.

V gene TRBV9 combines with J gene TRBJ1-1; the D is unclear. The V end lost 0 bases, the J end lost 1 base, and 10 bases lay between the germline ends. Germline assignment: CDR1 SGDLS and CDR2 YYNGEE. This CDR3 has 15 amino acids. CDR3 in DNA: TGTGCCAGCAGCGTAGGAAGAGGAAAGAACACTGAAGCTTTCTTT. The encoded protein is CASSVGRGKNTEAFF.

CDR3 DNA: TGTGCCAGCAGCCAAAGCCCCGGGAGCTATGAGCAGTTCTTC. Its translation: CASSQSPGSYEQFF. This chain links TRBV9 with TRBJ2-1; TRBD2 might be the D (6 bases). Trimming removed 4 bases from V and 8 bases from J, with 16 bases in between. The CDR3 has 14 residues. Germline V CDR1 and CDR2: SGDLS, YYNGEE.